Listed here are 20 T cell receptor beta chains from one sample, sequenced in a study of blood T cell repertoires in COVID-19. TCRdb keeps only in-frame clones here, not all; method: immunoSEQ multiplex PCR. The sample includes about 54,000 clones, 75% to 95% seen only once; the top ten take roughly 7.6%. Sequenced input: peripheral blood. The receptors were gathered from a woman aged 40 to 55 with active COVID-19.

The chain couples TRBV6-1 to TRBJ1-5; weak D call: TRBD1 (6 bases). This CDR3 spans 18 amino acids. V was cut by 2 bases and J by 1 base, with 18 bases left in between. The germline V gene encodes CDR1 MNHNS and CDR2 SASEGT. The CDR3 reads CASSERQGYEVSNQPQHF. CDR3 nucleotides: TGTGCCAGCAGTGAACGGCAGGGGTACGAGGTGAGCAATCAGCCCCAGCATTTT.

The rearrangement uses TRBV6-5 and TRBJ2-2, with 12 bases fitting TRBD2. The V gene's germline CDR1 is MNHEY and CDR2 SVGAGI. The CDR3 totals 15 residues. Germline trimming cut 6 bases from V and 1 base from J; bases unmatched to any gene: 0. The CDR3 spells CASRLAGGNTGELFF. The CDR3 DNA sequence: TGTGCCAGCAGACTAGCGGGGGGGAACACCGGGGAGCTGTTTTTT.

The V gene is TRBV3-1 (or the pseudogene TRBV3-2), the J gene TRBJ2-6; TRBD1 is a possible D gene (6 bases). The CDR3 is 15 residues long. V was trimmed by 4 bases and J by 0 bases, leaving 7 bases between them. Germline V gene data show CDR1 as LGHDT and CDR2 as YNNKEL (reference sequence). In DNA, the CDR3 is TGTGCCAGCAGCCCGGACAGCTCTGGGGCCAACGTCCTGACTTTC. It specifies CASSPDSSGANVLTF.

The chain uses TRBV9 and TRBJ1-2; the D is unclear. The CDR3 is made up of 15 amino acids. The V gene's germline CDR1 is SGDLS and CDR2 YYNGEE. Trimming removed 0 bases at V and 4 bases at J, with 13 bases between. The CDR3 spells CASSVAAVQFYGYTF. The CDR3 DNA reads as TGTGCCAGCAGCGTAGCTGCGGTTCAGTTCTATGGCTACACCTTC.

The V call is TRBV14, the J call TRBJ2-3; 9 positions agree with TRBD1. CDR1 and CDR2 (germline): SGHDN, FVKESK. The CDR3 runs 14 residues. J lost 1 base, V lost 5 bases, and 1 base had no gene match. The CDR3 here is CASSWTGGTDTQYF. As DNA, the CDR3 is TGTGCCAGCAGCTGGACAGGGGGCACAGATACGCAGTATTTT.

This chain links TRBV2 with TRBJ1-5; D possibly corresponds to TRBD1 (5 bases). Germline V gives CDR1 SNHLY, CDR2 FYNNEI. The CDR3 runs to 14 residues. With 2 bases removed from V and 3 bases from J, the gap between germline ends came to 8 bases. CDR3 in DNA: TGTGCCAGCAGTGAATCAGGGAACAATCAGCCCCAGCATTTT. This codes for CASSESGNNQPQHF.

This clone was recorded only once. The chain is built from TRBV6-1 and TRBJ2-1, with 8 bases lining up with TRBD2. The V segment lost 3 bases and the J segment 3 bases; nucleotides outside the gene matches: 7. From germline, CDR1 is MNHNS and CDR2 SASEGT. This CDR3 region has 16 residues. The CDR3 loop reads CASSDRAGGFYNEQFF. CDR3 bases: TGTGCCAGCAGTGACCGGGCGGGGGGCTTCTACAATGAGCAGTTCTTC.

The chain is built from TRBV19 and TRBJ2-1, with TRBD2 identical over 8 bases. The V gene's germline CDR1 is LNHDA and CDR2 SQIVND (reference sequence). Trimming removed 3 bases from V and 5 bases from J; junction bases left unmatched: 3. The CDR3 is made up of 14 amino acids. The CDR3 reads CASSIQTSDNEQFF. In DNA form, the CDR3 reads TGTGCCAGTAGTATCCAGACTAGCGACAATGAGCAGTTCTTC.

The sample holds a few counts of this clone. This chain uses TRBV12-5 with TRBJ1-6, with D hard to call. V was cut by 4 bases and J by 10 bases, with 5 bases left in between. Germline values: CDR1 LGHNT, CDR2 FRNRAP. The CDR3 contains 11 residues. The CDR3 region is CASGSGSPLHF. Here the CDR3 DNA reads TGTGCTAGTGGTTCCGGGTCACCCCTCCACTTT.

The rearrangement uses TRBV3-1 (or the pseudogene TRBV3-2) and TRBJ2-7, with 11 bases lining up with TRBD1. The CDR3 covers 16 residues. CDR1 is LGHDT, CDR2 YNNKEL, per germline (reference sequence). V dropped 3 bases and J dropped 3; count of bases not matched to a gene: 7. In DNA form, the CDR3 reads TGTGCCAGCAGCCAGGCCCCCGGGACAGGGGGCTACGAGCAGTACTTC. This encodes CASSQAPGTGGYEQYF.

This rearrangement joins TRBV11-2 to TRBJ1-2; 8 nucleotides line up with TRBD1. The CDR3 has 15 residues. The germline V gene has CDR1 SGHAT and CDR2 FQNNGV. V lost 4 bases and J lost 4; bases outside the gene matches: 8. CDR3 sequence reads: CASSSNWQGAYGYTF. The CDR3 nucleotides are TGTGCCAGCAGCTCAAATTGGCAGGGGGCCTATGGCTACACCTTC. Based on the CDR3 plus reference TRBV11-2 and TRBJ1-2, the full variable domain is EAGVAQSPRYKIIEKRQSVAFWCNPISGHATLYWYQQILGQGPKLLIQFQNNGVVDDSQLPKDRFSAERLKGVDSTLKIQPAKLEDSAVYLCASSSNWQGAYGYTFGSGTRLTVV.

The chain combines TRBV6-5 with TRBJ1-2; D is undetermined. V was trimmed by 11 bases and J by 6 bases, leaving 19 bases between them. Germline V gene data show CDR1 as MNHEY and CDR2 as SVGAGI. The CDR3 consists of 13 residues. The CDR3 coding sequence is TGTGCCTCACAGAGGGTTGGAGGGCATGGCTACACCTTC. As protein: CASQRVGGHGYTF.

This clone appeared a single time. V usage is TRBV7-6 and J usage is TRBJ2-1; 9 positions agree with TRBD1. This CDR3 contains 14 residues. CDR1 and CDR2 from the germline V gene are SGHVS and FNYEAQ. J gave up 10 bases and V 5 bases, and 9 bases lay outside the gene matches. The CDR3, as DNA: TGTGCCAGCAGCCGGGACAGGGTTTTAGGGGAGCAGTTCTTC. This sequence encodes CASSRDRVLGEQFF.

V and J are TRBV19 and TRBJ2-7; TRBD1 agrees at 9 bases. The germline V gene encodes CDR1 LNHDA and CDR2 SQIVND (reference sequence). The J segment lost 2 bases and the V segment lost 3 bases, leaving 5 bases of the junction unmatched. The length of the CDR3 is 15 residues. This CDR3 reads CASSMGGTGTYEQYF. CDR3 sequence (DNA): TGTGCCAGTAGTATGGGCGGGACAGGGACCTACGAGCAGTACTTC.

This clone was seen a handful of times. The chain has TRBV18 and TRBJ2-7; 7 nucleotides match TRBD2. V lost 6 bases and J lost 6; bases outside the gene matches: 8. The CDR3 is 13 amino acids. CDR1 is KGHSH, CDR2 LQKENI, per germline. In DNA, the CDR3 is TGTGCCAGCTCGGCCGGGACTAAGATCGAGCAGTACTTC. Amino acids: CASSAGTKIEQYF.

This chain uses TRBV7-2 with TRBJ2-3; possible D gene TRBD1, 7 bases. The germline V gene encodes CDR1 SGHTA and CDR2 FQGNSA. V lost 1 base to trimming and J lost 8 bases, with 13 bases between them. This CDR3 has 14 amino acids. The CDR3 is CASSLGGQGGTQYF. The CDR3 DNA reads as TGTGCCAGCAGCTTAGGGGGTCAGGGGGGTACGCAGTATTTT.

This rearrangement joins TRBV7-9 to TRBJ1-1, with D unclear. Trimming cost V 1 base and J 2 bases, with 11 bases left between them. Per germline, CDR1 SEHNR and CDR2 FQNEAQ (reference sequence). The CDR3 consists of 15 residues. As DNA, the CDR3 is TGTGCCAGCAGCTTAGTCTGGACTTCTAACACTGAAGCTTTCTTT. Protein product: CASSLVWTSNTEAFF.

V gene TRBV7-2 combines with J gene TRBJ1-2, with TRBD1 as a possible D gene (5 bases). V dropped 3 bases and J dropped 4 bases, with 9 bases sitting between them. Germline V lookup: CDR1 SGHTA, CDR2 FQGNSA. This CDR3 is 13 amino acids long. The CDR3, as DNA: TGTGCCAGCAGCTTTTACGGGGGCTATGGCTACACCTTC. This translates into CASSFYGGYGYTF.

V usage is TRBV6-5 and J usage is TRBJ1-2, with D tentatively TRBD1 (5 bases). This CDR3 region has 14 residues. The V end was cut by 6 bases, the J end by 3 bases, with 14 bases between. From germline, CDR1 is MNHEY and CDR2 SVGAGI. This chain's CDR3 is CASSAGTWDYGYTF. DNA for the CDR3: TGTGCCAGCAGCGCAGGGACTTGGGACTATGGCTACACCTTC.

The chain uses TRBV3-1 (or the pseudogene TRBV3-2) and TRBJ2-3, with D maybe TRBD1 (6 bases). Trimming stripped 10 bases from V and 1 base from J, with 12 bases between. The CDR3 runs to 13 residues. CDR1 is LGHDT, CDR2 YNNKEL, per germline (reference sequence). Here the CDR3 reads CAISNRGTDTQYF. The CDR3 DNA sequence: TGTGCCATCTCGAACAGGGGCACAGATACGCAGTATTTT.